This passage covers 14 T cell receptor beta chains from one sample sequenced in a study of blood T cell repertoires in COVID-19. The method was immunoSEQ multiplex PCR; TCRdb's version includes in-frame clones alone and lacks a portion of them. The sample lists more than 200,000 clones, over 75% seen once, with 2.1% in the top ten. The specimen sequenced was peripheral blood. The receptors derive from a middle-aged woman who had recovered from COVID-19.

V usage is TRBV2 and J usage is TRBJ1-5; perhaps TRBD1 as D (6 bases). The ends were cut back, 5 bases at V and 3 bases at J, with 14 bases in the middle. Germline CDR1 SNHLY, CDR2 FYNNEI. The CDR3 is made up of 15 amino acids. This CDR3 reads CASSRQGPSNQPQHF. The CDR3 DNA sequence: TGTGCCAGCAGTCGCCAGGGGCCCTCCAATCAGCCCCAGCATTTT.

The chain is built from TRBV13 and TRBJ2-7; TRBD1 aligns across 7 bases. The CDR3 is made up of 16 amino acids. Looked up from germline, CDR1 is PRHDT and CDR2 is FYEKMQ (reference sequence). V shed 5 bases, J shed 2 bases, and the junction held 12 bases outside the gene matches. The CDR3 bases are TGTGCCAGCAGCCATAGCGAGGGGGCATGGACCTACGAGCAGTACTTC. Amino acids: CASSHSEGAWTYEQYF.

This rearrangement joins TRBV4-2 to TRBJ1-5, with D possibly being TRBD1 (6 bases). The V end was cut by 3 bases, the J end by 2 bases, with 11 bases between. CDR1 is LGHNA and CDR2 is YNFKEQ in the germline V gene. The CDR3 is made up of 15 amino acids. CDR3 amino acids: CASSHQQGGNQPQHF. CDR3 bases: TGTGCCAGCAGCCATCAACAGGGTGGCAATCAGCCCCAGCATTTT.

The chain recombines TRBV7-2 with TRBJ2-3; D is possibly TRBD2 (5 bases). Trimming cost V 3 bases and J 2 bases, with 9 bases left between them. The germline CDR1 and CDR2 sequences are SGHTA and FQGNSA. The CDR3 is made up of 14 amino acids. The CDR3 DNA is TGTGCCAGCAGCTTCAGCGGATTCACAGATACGCAGTATTTT. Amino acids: CASSFSGFTDTQYF.

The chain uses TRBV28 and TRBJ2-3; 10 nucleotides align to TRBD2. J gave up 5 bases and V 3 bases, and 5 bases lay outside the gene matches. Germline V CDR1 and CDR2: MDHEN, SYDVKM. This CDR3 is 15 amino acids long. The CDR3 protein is CASSFERGGQDTQYF. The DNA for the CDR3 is TGTGCCAGCAGTTTCGAGCGGGGGGGCCAAGATACGCAGTATTTT. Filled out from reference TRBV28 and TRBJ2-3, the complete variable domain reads DVKVTQSSRYLVKRTGEKVFLECVQDMDHENMFWYRQDPGLGLRLIYFSYDVKMKEKGDIPEGYSVSREKKERFSLILESASTNQTSMYLCASSFERGGQDTQYFGPGTRLTVL.

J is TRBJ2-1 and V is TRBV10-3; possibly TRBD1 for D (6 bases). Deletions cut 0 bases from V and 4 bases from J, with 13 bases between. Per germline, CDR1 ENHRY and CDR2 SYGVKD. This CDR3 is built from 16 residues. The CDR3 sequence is CAISESTGLLYNEQFF. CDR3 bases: TGTGCCATCAGTGAGTCGACAGGTTTACTATACAATGAGCAGTTCTTC.

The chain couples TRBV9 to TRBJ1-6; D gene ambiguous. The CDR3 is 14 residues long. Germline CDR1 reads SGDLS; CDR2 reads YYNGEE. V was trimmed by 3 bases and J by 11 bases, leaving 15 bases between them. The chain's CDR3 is CASSEEGPSTPLHF. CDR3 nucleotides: TGTGCCAGCAGCGAGGAGGGTCCCTCGACACCCCTCCACTTT.

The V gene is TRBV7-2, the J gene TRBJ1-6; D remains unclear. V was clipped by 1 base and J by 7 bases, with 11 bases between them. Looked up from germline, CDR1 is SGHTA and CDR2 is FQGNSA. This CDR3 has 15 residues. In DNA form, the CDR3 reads TGTGCCAGCAGCTTAGAACGGGGTTCCAATTCACCCCTCCACTTT. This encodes CASSLERGSNSPLHF.

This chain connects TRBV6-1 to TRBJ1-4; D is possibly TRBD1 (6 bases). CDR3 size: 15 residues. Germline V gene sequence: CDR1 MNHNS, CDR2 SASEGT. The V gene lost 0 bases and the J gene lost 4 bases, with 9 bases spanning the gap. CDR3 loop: CASSEAGGDNEKLFF. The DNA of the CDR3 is TGTGCCAGCAGTGAAGCAGGGGGGGATAATGAAAAACTGTTTTTT.

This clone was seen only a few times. The CDR3 sequence: CASSASNGDTEAFF. The CDR3 DNA sequence: TGTGCCAGCAGCGCCTCGAACGGGGACACTGAAGCTTTCTTT. The J gene is TRBJ1-1, the V gene TRBV7-6; no firm D call. The germline CDR1 and CDR2 sequences are SGHVS and FNYEAQ. V was pared by 5 bases and J by 3 bases, with 13 bases between. The CDR3 sequence is 14 residues long. The variable domain in full, with the rest retrieved from reference TRBV7-6 and TRBJ1-1, is GAGVSQSPRYKVTKRGQDVALRCDPISGHVSLYWYRQALGQGPEFLTYFNYEAQQDKSGLPNDRFSAERPEGSISTLTIQRTEQRDSAMYRCASSASNGDTEAFFGQGTRLTVV.

This chain's CDR3 is CSALTGTGAYEQYF. The CDR3, as DNA: TGCAGCGCACTAACCGGGACAGGGGCCTACGAGCAGTACTTC. The V and J genes are TRBV29-1 and TRBJ2-7; the match to TRBD1 covers 10 bases. The CDR3 is made up of 14 amino acids. The germline V gene encodes CDR1 SQVTM and CDR2 ANQGSEA. After removal of 7 bases from V and 2 bases from J, the junction contained 8 bases not matched to a gene.

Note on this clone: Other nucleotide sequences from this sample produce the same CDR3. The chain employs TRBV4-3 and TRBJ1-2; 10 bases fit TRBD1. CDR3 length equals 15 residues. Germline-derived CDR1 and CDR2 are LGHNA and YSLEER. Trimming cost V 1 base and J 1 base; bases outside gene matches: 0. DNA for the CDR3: TGCGCCAGCAGCCAAGGGACAGGGGGTAACTATGGCTACACCTTC. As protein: CASSQGTGGNYGYTF.

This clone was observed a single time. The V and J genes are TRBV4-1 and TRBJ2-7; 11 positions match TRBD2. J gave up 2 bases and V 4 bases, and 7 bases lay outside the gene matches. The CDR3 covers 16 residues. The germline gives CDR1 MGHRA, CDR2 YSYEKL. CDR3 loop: CASSRTSGGLPYEQYF. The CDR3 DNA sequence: TGCGCCAGCAGCCGAACTAGCGGGGGTCTGCCCTACGAGCAGTACTTC.

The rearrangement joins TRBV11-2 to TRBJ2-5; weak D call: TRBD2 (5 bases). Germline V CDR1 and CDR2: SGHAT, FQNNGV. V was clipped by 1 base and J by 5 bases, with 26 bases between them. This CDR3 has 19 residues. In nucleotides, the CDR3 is TGTGCCAGCAGCTTAGGTTGTGTGGCGGACTCAAGGGATAGTGAGACCCAGTACTTC. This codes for CASSLGCVADSRDSETQYF.